This T cell receptor beta chain is drawn from a study of T cell responses to AZD1222 COVID-19 vaccine. This clone was counted once. Antigen unknown. Produced via immunoSEQ multiplex PCR; TCRdb's table is partial and in-frame only. The data contain 150,000 to 200,000 clones, about 92% of them singletons. The junction had 3 bases not matched to a gene; V was cut back by 3 bases and J by 7 bases. This CDR3 contains 14 residues. Germline V gene lookup returns CDR1 KGHSH and CDR2 LQKENI. Study outcomes and limitations: Repertoire sampling happened only post peak T cell response. The study reported that nearly half of spike-specific TCRs target unmutated variant regions. Across the whole spike, CD4 TCRs peaked at regions 160-218 and 743-854. Among the donors, most were white British and more were female, and clonal diversity was possibly underestimated.

This chain links TRBV18 with TRBJ1-6, with TRBD1 identical over 7 bases. The material was peripheral blood, obtained 28 days after the second AZD1222 dose. This TCR was recovered from an adult who received the AZD1222 COVID-19 vaccine. The chain's CDR3 is CASSPGTANSPLHF. The CDR3 region has the DNA TGTGCCAGCTCACCTGGGACAGCAAATTCACCCCTCCACTTT.